Presented here are 27 T cell receptor beta chains from one specimen sequenced in a study of blood T cell repertoires in COVID-19. Assay used: immunoSEQ multiplex PCR; TCRdb lists only in-frame clones, some missing. Here the sample spans roughly 200,000 clones, roughly 80% being singletons. Source material: peripheral blood. The receptor set was obtained from an elderly woman with acute or convalescent COVID-19.

The V call is TRBV6-8, the J call TRBJ2-5, with 7 bases that match TRBD2. CDR1 and CDR2 (germline): MNHGY, SAAAGT. V shed 10 bases, J shed 2 bases, and the junction held 13 bases outside the gene matches. The CDR3 is made up of 15 amino acids. CDR3 sequence reads: CAKQSGRKGQETQYF. The CDR3 DNA follows: TGTGCCAAACAGTCCGGGAGGAAGGGACAAGAGACCCAGTACTTC.

Only one count was recorded for this clone. This chain joins TRBV9 and TRBJ2-1; 14 bases fit TRBD2. This CDR3 spans 16 amino acids. The germline CDR1 and CDR2 sequences are SGDLS and YYNGEE. The junction had 4 bases not matched to a gene; V was cut back by 4 bases and J by 4 bases. CDR3 sequence (DNA): TGTGCCAGCAGCCCTGGGACTAGCGGGGGTTACAATGAGCAGTTCTTC. It is translated as CASSPGTSGGYNEQFF.

The chain links TRBV10-1 to TRBJ1-1; 8 bases line up with TRBD1. The CDR3 loop spans 13 amino acids. Germline V gene lookup returns CDR1 WNHNN and CDR2 SYGVQD (reference sequence). With V trimmed by 4 bases and J by 4 bases, 2 bases remained unmatched. Here the CDR3 reads CASSGTGSTEAFF. DNA for the CDR3: TGCGCCAGCAGTGGGACAGGGTCCACTGAAGCTTTCTTT.

The V and J genes are TRBV19 and TRBJ1-2; no clear D gene. The V end was cut by 8 bases, the J end by 0 bases, with 13 bases between. The germline V gene has CDR1 LNHDA and CDR2 SQIVND (reference sequence). This CDR3 spans 14 amino acids. CDR3 protein: CASSGIPANYGYTF. The CDR3 nucleotides read TGTGCCAGTTCGGGAATCCCAGCTAACTATGGCTACACCTTC.

This clone was seen only once. The CDR3 bases are TGTGCCAGTAGTTCCCGACAGGGATTGACTGAAGCTTTCTTT. Translation gives CASSSRQGLTEAFF. The genes are TRBV19 and TRBJ1-1; TRBD1 aligns across 7 bases. Germline V gene sequence: CDR1 LNHDA, CDR2 SQIVND (reference sequence). The trim removed 5 bases at V and 5 bases at J, leaving 8 bases unmatched. CDR3 size: 14 residues.

This clone was counted between two and nine times. V is TRBV19 and J is TRBJ2-7; 7 positions agree with TRBD1. Germline trimming cut 8 bases from V and 6 bases from J; bases unmatched to any gene: 10. Germline CDR1 reads LNHDA; CDR2 reads SQIVND (reference sequence). There are 13 residues in the CDR3. The CDR3 protein is CASAGTEQLEQYF. As DNA, the CDR3 is TGTGCCAGTGCCGGGACAGAACAACTCGAGCAGTACTTC.

The sample holds a few counts of this clone. V gene TRBV15 combines with J gene TRBJ1-6; unclear D gene. The CDR3 spans 17 residues. Germline V lookup: CDR1 LNHNV, CDR2 YYDKDF (reference sequence). V was pared by 4 bases and J by 9 bases, with 22 bases between. CDR3 residues: CATSKLGPGLLVSPLHF. The CDR3 DNA is TGTGCCACCAGCAAATTAGGCCCCGGACTATTGGTTTCACCCCTCCACTTT.

This chain connects TRBV7-8 to TRBJ2-5; TRBD1 aligns across 8 bases. V gave up 5 bases and J gave up 3 bases; unmatched junction bases: 2. Germline assignment: CDR1 SGHVS and CDR2 FQNEAQ. The CDR3 is 13 residues long. The CDR3 DNA is TGTGCCAGCAGCCGGGACAGGAAAGAGACCCAGTACTTC. Translating it yields CASSRDRKETQYF.

This clone occurred a few times. The V gene is TRBV7-3, the J gene TRBJ1-2; D unresolved. CDR3 size: 13 residues. The ends were cut back, 5 bases at V and 3 bases at J, with 10 bases in the middle. The V gene's germline CDR1 is SGHTA and CDR2 FQGTGA. The CDR3 region has the DNA TGTGCCAGCAGCCCTGGAGGAGACTATGGCTACACCTTC. This sequence encodes CASSPGGDYGYTF.

The genes are TRBV23-1 and TRBJ1-4; the match to TRBD1 covers 8 bases. TRBV23-1 is sorted into the ORF group, with uncertain function. There are 12 residues in the CDR3. Unmatched junction bases numbered 5, after V lost 10 bases and J lost 7 bases. The CDR3 DNA follows: TGCGCCAAAGACAGGGGTGGTGAAAAACTGTTTTTT. Its protein product is CAKDRGGEKLFF.

This clone was recorded once. The CDR3 nucleotides read TGTGCCAGCAGTCGGACTAGCGGAGGGAATGAGCAGTTCTTC. It yields the protein CASSRTSGGNEQFF. The chain couples TRBV2 to TRBJ2-1; 10 bases match TRBD2. Germline lookup yields CDR1 SNHLY and CDR2 FYNNEI. The J segment lost 7 bases and the V segment lost 5 bases, leaving 5 bases of the junction unmatched. The CDR3 is 14 residues long.

This sequence joins TRBV5-4 and TRBJ1-5; 7 bases are a match to TRBD1. CDR3 length: 14 residues. V lost 3 bases and J lost 4; bases outside the gene matches: 4. Germline loops: CDR1 SGHNT, CDR2 YYREEE (reference sequence). The DNA for the CDR3 is TGTGCCAGCAGCTCACAGGGGTTAAATCAGCCCCAGCATTTT. This codes for CASSSQGLNQPQHF.

This CDR3 reads CASSQDIAKNIQYF. The DNA for the CDR3 is TGCGCCAGCAGCCAAGATATAGCCAAAAACATTCAGTACTTC. This chain connects TRBV4-1 to TRBJ2-4; D gene uncertain. The V gene lost 0 bases and the J gene lost 0 bases, with 3 bases spanning the gap. CDR3 length: 14 amino acids. Germline assignment: CDR1 MGHRA and CDR2 YSYEKL.

The V gene is TRBV2, the J gene TRBJ1-5; tentatively, D is TRBD1 (5 bases). The CDR3 contains 15 residues. V shed 4 bases and J shed 4 bases, with 14 bases lying between them. Per the germline V gene, CDR1 is SNHLY and CDR2 is FYNNEI. CDR3 amino acids: CASSVFTGANQPQHF. Here the CDR3 DNA reads TGTGCCAGCAGTGTTTTCACAGGCGCGAATCAGCCCCAGCATTTT.

The J gene is TRBJ2-1, the V gene TRBV19; 7 nucleotides align to TRBD1. The J segment lost 5 bases and the V segment lost 4 bases, leaving 2 bases of the junction unmatched. The CDR3 runs 13 residues. Germline values: CDR1 LNHDA, CDR2 SQIVND (reference sequence). The CDR3 spells CASSRGQNNEQFF. DNA for the CDR3: TGTGCCAGTAGTAGGGGACAGAACAATGAGCAGTTCTTC.

The rearrangement joins TRBV7-9 to TRBJ2-1, with 8 bases aligning to TRBD2. V shed 5 bases and J 7 bases; nucleotides not matched to a gene: 10. This CDR3 has 15 residues. The germline V gene encodes CDR1 SEHNR and CDR2 FQNEAQ (reference sequence). The chain's CDR3 is CASSLSGIRGNEQFF. The CDR3 DNA follows: TGTGCCAGCAGCCTTAGCGGGATCCGAGGGAATGAGCAGTTCTTC.

J is TRBJ2-7 and V is TRBV2; a possible D gene is TRBD1 (7 bases). The ends were cut back, 1 base at V and 7 bases at J, with 11 bases in the middle. Germline-derived CDR1 and CDR2 are SNHLY and FYNNEI. This CDR3 comprises 13 residues. The CDR3 DNA reads TGTGCCAGCAGTGAAGACAGGGGAGGAGAGCAGTACTTC. It codes for CASSEDRGGEQYF.

V is TRBV10-3 and J is TRBJ1-4, with 9 bases identical to TRBD1. Germline V gene data show CDR1 as ENHRY and CDR2 as SYGVKD. The CDR3 extends over 16 amino acids. J lost 5 bases, V lost 2 bases, and 6 bases had no gene match. The CDR3 region is CAISERTGVGNEKLFF. DNA for the CDR3: TGTGCCATCAGTGAGCGGACAGGGGTGGGGAATGAAAAACTGTTTTTT.

The rearrangement joins TRBV20-1 to TRBJ1-5; 7 bases are shared with TRBD1. V was pared by 3 bases and J by 0 bases, with 8 bases of the junction left unmatched. This CDR3 contains 16 residues. Germline-derived CDR1 and CDR2 are DFQATT and SNEGSKA (reference sequence). The CDR3 DNA sequence: TGCAGTGCTAGTCGAGGGACAGAGTATAGCAATCAGCCCCAGCATTTT. It codes for CSASRGTEYSNQPQHF.

The chain links TRBV25-1 to TRBJ2-7; possibly TRBD1 for D (6 bases). Trimming removed 5 bases from V and 4 bases from J, with 12 bases in between. The CDR3 consists of 13 residues. Germline assignment: CDR1 MGHDK and CDR2 SYGVNS. The CDR3 region has the DNA TGTGCCAGCAGTTTCTCAGGGGCGTACGAGCAGTACTTC. Amino acid sequence: CASSFSGAYEQYF.

This clone was observed a handful of times. The V call is TRBV5-1, the J call TRBJ1-1; TRBD1 aligns across 7 bases. This CDR3 is 15 amino acids long. V was pared by 3 bases and J by 6 bases, with 11 bases of the junction left unmatched. Germline V gives CDR1 SGHRS, CDR2 YFSETQ. The CDR3 region has the DNA TGCGCCAGCAGCTCCCGGACAGGAGGGCTCTCTGAAGCTTTCTTT. Protein sequence: CASSSRTGGLSEAFF.

The rearrangement joins TRBV5-6 to TRBJ1-5, with 9 bases matching TRBD1. Germline CDR1 SGHDT, CDR2 YYEEEE. This CDR3 comprises 14 residues. V gave up 5 bases and J gave up 9 bases; unmatched junction bases: 9. Here the CDR3 reads CASSFTGGRGPQHF. The CDR3, as DNA: TGTGCCAGCAGTTTTACAGGGGGCAGAGGGCCCCAGCATTTT.

The genes are TRBV14 and TRBJ1-1; D call uncertain. CDR1 and CDR2 (germline): SGHDN, FVKESK. This CDR3 contains 14 residues. The germline V and J ends were trimmed by 5 bases and 1 base, with 11 bases remaining between them. The CDR3 loop reads CASSYGRGNTEAFF. The CDR3 nucleotides are TGTGCCAGCAGCTACGGACGGGGGAACACTGAAGCTTTCTTT.

This clone was seen only a few times. CDR3 amino acids: CASLAGYGGNQPQHF. The CDR3 nucleotides are TGTGCCAGTTTGGCGGGGTATGGGGGCAATCAGCCCCAGCATTTT. The chain links TRBV19 to TRBJ1-5; D unclear. Germline CDR1 and CDR2: LNHDA and SQIVND (reference sequence). The CDR3 has 15 amino acids. Deletions cut 8 bases from V and 2 bases from J, with 16 bases between.

The gene calls are TRBV7-3 and TRBJ1-1; D not resolved. CDR3 length: 17 amino acids. Per the germline V gene, CDR1 is SGHTA and CDR2 is FQGTGA. V lost 2 bases to trimming and J lost 5 bases, with 21 bases between them. The CDR3 sequence is CASSLCIEGLWATEAFF. In DNA, the CDR3 is TGTGCCAGCAGCTTATGTATTGAGGGCCTCTGGGCGACTGAAGCTTTCTTT.

This clone turned up a few times. The chain is built from TRBV7-2 and TRBJ1-2; D uncertain. The ends were cut back, 5 bases at V and 7 bases at J, with 11 bases in the middle. The CDR3 spans 12 residues. Per the germline V gene, CDR1 is SGHTA and CDR2 is FQGNSA. This CDR3 is CASSQGGVGYTF. In nucleotides, the CDR3 is TGTGCCAGCAGCCAAGGCGGGGTTGGCTACACCTTC.

The chain recombines TRBV10-3 with TRBJ1-5; possible D gene TRBD1, 6 bases. The CDR3 contains 13 residues. CDR1 and CDR2 from the germline V gene are ENHRY and SYGVKD. The V end lost 6 bases, the J end lost 1 base, and 7 bases lay between the germline ends. The CDR3 reads CAIRQGSNQPQHF. As DNA, the CDR3 is TGTGCCATCAGACAGGGAAGCAATCAGCCCCAGCATTTT.